This T cell receptor beta chain emerged from a study of cytomegalovirus exposure and HLA in healthy donors. Sequencing used immunoSEQ multiplex PCR; TCRdb keeps in-frame clones, though not all of them. The sample contains 150,000 to 180,000 clones, roughly 90% of which appear only once. It was the approximately 130-subject validation cohort, separate from the approximately 690-subject first cohort, to which the donors belonged. In regard to this clone: Its antigen is unidentified.

General study points: Many donors carried some public TCRs, although rarity characterized most TCR sequences. The tendency of first-cohort TCR clusters to co-occur in the roughly 110 validation repertoires was the finding of a later analysis. The classifier reportedly diagnosed cytomegalovirus status with high specificity and sensitivity.

Trimming cost V 1 base and J 6 bases, with 10 bases left between them. The germline V gene has CDR1 SGHRS and CDR2 YFSETQ. CDR3 length equals 13 residues. This TCR was recovered from a man aged 18 to 30 in good health and CMV-seropositive. V usage is TRBV5-1 and J usage is TRBJ1-2, with D tentatively TRBD1 (5 bases). Sequencing input: PBMCs. The CDR3 region has the DNA TGCGCCAGCAGCTTGAGGGGCGGACATGGCTACACCTTC. As protein: CASSLRGGHGYTF.